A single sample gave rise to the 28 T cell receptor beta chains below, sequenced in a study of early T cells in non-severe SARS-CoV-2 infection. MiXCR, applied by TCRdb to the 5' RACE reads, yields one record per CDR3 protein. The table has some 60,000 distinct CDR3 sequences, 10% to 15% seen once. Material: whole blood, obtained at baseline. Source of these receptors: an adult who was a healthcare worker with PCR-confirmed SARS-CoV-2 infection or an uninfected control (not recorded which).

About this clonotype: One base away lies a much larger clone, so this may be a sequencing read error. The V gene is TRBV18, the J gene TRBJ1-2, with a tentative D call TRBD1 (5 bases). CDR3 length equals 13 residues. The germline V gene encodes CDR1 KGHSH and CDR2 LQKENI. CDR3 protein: CASSSGTDYGCTF. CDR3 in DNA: TGTGCCAGCTCAAGCGGGACCGATTATGGCTGCACCTTC.

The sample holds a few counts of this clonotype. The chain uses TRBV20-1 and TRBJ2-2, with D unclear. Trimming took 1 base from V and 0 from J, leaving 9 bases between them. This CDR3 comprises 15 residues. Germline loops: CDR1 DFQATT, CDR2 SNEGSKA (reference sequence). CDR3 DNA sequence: TGCAGTGCTAGAGGTGTGAATACGAACACCGGGGAGCTGTTTTTT. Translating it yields CSARGVNTNTGELFF.

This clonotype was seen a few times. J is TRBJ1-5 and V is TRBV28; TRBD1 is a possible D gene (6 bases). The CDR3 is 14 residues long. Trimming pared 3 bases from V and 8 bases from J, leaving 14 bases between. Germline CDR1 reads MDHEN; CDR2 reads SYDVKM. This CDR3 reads CASSLRGRVEPQHF. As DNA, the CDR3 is TGTGCCAGCAGTTTGCGGGGGCGCGTCGAGCCCCAGCATTTT.

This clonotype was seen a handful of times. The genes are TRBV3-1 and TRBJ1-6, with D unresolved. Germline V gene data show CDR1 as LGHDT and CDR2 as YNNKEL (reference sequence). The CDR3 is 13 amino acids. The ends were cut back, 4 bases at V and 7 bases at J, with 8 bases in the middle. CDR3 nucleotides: TGTGCCAGCAGCCGTGGACGGAATTCACCCCTCCACTTT. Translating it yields CASSRGRNSPLHF.

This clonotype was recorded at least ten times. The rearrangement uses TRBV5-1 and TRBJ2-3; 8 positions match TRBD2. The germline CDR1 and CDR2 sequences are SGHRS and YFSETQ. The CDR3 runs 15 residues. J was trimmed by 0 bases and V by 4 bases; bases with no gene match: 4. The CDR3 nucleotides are TGCGCCAGCAGCCCTAGCGGGTTTAGCACAGATACGCAGTATTTT. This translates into CASSPSGFSTDTQYF.

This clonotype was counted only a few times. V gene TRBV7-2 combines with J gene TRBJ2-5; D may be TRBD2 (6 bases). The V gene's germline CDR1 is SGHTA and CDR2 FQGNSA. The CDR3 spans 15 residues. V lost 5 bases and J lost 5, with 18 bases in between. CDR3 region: CASSRTVSRGETQYF. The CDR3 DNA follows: TGTGCCAGCAGCCGAACCGTCTCCCGGGGGGAGACCCAGTACTTC. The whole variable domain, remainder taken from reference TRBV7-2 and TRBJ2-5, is GAGVSQSPSNKVTEKGKDVELRCDPISGHTALYWYRQSLGQGLEFLIYFQGNSAPDKSGLPSDRFSAERTGGSVSTLTIQRTQQEDSAVYLCASSRTVSRGETQYFGPGTRLLVL.

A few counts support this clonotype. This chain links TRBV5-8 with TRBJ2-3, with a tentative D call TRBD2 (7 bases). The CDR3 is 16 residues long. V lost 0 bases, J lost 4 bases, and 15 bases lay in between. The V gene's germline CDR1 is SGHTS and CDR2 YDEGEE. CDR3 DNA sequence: TGTGCCAGCAGCTTGGGTGGCAGGGGAGGGGCAGATACGCAGTATTTT. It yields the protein CASSLGGRGGADTQYF.

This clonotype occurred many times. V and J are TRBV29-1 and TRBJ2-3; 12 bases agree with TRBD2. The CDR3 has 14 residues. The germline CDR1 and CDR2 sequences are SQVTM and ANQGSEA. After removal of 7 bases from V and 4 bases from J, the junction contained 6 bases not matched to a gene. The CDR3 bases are TGCAGCGGACGCCTAGCGGGGGGGTCAGATACGCAGTATTTT. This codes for CSGRLAGGSDTQYF.

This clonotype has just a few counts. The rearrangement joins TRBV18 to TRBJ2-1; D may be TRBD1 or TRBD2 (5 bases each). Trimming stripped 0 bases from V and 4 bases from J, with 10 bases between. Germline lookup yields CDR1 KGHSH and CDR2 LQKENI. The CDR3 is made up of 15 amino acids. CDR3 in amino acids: CASSPPQGGYNEQFF. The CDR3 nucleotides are TGTGCCAGCTCACCACCGCAGGGCGGGTACAATGAGCAGTTCTTC.

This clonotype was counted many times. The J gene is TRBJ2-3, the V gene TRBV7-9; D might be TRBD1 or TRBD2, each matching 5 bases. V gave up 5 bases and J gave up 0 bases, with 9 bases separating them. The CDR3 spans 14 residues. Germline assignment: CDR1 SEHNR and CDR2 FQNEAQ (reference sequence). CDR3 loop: CASSVRDSTDTQYF. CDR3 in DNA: TGTGCCAGCAGCGTTCGGGACAGCACAGATACGCAGTATTTT.

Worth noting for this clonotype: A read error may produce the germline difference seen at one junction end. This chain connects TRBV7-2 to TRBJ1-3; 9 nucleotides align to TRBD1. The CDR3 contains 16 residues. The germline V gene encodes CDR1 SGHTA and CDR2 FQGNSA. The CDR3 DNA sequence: TGTGCCAGCTCATGGGTGGGACAGGGAGGTGGAAACACCGTATATTTT. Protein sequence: CASSWVGQGGGNTVYF.

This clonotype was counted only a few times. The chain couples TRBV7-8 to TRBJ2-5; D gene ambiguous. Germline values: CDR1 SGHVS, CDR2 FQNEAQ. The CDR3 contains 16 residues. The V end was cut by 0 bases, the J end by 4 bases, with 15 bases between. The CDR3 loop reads CASSLAAVIGIETQYF. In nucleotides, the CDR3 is TGTGCCAGCAGCTTAGCAGCAGTGATTGGAATAGAGACCCAGTACTTC.

The CDR3 sequence: CASSLVQVNTEAFF. CDR3 nucleotides: TGTGCCAGCAGCTTAGTTCAAGTGAACACTGAAGCTTTCTTT. The rearrangement uses TRBV7-9 and TRBJ1-1; D is unresolved. The V and J ends lost 1 base and 0 bases respectively, with 6 bases between them. Germline CDR1 is SEHNR and CDR2 is FQNEAQ (reference sequence). The CDR3 has 14 amino acids.

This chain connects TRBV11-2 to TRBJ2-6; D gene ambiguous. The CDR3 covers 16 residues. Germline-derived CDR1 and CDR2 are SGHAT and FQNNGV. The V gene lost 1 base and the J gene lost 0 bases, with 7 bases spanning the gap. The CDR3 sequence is CASSLGLFSGANVLTF. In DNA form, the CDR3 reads TGTGCCAGCAGCTTAGGACTCTTCTCTGGGGCCAACGTCCTGACTTTC.

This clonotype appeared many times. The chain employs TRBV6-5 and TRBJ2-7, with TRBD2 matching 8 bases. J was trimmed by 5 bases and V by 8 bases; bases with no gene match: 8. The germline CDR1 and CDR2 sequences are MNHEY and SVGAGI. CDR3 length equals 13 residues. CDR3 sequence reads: CASGGTSYNEQYF. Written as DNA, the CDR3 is TGTGCCAGCGGGGGGACTAGTTACAACGAGCAGTACTTC.

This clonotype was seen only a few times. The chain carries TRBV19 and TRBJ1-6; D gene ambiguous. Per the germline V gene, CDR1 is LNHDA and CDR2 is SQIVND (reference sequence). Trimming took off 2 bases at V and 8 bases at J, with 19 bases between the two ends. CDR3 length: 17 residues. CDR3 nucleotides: TGTGCCAGTAGTATACCGAACGTGAAAATGGGCCATTCACCCCTCCACTTT. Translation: CASSIPNVKMGHSPLHF.

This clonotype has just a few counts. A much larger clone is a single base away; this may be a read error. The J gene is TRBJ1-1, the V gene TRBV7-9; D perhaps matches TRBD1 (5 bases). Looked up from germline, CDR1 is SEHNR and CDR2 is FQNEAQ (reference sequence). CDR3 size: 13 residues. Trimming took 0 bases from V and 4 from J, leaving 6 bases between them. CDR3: CASSLAGVTEAFF. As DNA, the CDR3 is TGTGCCAGCAGCTTAGCGGGGGTCACTGAAGCTTTCTTT.

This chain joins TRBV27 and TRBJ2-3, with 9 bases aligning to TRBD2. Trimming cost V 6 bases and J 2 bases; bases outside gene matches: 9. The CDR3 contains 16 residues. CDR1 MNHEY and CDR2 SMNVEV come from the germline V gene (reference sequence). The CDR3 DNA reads TGTGCCAGCAGCCGTGGGACTAGCCGCGCCACAGATACGCAGTATTTT. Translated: CASSRGTSRATDTQYF.

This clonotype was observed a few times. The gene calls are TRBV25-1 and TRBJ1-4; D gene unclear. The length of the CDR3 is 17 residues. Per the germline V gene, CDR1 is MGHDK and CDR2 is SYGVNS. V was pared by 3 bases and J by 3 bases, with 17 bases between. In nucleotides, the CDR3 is TGTGCCAGCAGTGATCCCGGAGGGCAGTGGGCTAATGAAAAACTGTTTTTT. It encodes CASSDPGGQWANEKLFF.

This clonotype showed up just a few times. The CDR3 bases are TGTGCCACGCCTACAAAGGGGGATGAGCAGTTCTTC. It translates to CATPTKGDEQFF. J is TRBJ2-1 and V is TRBV2, with D perhaps TRBD1 (6 bases). The germline gives CDR1 SNHLY, CDR2 FYNNEI. With 10 bases removed from V and 8 bases from J, the gap between germline ends came to 15 bases. The CDR3 totals 12 residues.

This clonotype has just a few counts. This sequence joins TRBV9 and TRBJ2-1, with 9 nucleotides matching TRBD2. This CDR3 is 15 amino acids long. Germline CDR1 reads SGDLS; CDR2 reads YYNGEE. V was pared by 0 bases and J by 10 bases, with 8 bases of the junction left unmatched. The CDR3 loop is CASSVEVAGASEQFF. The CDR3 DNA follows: TGTGCCAGCAGCGTAGAGGTAGCGGGGGCCAGCGAGCAGTTCTTC.

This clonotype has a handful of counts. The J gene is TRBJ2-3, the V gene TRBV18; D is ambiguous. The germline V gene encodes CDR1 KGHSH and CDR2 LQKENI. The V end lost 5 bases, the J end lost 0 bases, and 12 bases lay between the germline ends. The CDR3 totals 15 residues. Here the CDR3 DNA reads TGTGCCAGCTCAGATAAGACGGACAGCACAGATACGCAGTATTTT. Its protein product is CASSDKTDSTDTQYF. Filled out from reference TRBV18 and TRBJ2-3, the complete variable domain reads NAGVMQNPRHLVRRRGQEARLRCSPMKGHSHVYWYRQLPEEGLKFMVYLQKENIIDESGMPKERFSAEFPKEGPSILRIQQVVRGDSAAYFCASSDKTDSTDTQYFGPGTRLTVL.

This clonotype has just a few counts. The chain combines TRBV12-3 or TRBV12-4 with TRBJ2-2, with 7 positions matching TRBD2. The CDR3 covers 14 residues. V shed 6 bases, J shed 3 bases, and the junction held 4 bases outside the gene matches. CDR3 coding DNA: TGTGCCAGCAGCGGACTAGGTTACACCGGGGAGCTGTTTTTT. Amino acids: CASSGLGYTGELFF.

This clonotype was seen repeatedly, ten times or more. The CDR3 region is CSASHPGVGGDEQFF. In nucleotides, the CDR3 is TGCAGTGCTAGTCATCCGGGAGTGGGCGGCGATGAGCAGTTCTTC. The chain combines TRBV20-1 with TRBJ2-1; tentative D call: TRBD2 (6 bases). The CDR3 runs 15 residues. Trimming took off 3 bases at V and 8 bases at J, with 20 bases between the two ends. Germline CDR1 and CDR2: DFQATT and SNEGSKA (reference sequence).

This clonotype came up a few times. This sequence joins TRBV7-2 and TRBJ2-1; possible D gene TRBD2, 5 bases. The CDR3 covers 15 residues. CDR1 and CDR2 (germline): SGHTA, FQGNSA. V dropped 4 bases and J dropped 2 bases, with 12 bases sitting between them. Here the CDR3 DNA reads TGTGCCAGCAGCTCCCAATGGGGAGCCTACAATGAGCAGTTCTTC. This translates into CASSSQWGAYNEQFF.

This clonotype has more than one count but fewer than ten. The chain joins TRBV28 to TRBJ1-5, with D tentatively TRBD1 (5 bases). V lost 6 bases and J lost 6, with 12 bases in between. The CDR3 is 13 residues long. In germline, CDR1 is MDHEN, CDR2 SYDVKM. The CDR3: CASRWQGSQPQHF. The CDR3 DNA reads TGTGCCAGCAGGTGGCAGGGAAGTCAGCCCCAGCATTTT.

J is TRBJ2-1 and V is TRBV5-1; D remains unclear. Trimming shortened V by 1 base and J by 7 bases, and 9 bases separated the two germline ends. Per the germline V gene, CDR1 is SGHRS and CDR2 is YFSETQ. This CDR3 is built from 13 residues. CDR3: CASSLSAPNEQFF. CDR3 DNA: TGCGCCAGCAGCTTGTCGGCTCCTAATGAGCAGTTCTTC. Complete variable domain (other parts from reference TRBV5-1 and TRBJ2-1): KAGVTQTPRYLIKTRGQQVTLSCSPISGHRSVSWYQQTPGQGLQFLFEYFSETQRNKGNFPGRFSGRQFSNSRSEMNVSTLELGDSALYLCASSLSAPNEQFFGPGTRLTVL.

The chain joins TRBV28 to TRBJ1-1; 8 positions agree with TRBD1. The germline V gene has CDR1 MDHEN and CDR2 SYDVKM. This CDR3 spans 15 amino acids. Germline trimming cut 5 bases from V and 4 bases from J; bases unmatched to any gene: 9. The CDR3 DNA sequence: TGTGCCAGCAGTCCAGGGGGCTATCGGGGCACTGAAGCTTTCTTT. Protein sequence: CASSPGGYRGTEAFF.